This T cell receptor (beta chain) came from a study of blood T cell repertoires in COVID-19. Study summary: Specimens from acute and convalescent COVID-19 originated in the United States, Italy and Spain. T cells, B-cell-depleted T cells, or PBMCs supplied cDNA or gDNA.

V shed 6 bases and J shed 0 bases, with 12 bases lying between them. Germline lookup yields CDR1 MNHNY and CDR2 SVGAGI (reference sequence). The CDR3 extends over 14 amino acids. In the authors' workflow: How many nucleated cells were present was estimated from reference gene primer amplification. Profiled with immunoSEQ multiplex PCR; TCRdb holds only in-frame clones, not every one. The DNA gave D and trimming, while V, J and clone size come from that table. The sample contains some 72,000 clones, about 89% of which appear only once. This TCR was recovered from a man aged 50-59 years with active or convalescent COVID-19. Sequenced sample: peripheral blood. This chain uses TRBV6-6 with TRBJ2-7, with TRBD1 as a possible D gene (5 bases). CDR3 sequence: CASRFADTSYEQYF. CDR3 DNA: TGTGCCAGCAGGTTTGCGGACACCTCCTACGAGCAGTACTTC.